The rows below give T cell receptor beta chains drawn from one sample of a study of T cells in Graves' hyperthyroidism and ophthalmopathy. TCRdb reanalysed the multiplex PCR reads using MiXCR and keeps one entry per CDR3 protein. The profile shows a few hundred thousand distinct CDR3 sequences, about a fifth of them singletons. Material for sequencing was blood. These receptors originate from a man between 18 and 35 years old with Graves' hyperthyroidism. Both conserved end residues are part of each CDR3. Some rows mark clone size as missing; the rest say once, few, many or name a class of expanded clone.

v_gene	len	j_gene	abundance	CDR3aa
TRBV20-1	14	TRBJ1-5	few	CSASYRGSNQPQHF
TRBV19	17	TRBJ1-5	NA	CATLPGSGGIRNQPQHF
TRBV19	13	TRBJ1-2	NA	CASSWGLGYGYTF
TRBV11-2	15	TRBJ2-7	many	CASSLQWDRDYEQYF
TRBV28	15	TRBJ1-5	many	CASSPQGLLNQPQHF
TRBV5-6	16	TRBJ2-5	NA	CASSPRGGPQEETQYF
TRBV11-1	11	TRBJ2-5	many	CASSSQRAQYF
TRBV25-1	14	TRBJ1-5	many	CASSDRDLGQPQHF
TRBV11-2	13	TRBJ2-7	many	CASTWTGQDEQYF
TRBV19	13	TRBJ1-1	many	CASSRTGRTEAFF
TRBV2	13	TRBJ1-1	many	CASIRPGNTEAFF
TRBV11-2	15	TRBJ1-1	many	CASSPSTGLNTEAFF
TRBV6-1	12	TRBJ2-7	many	CASIGDGYEQYF
TRBV11-1	15	TRBJ1-1	many	CASSPRDRENTEAFF
TRBV27	16	TRBJ1-1	many	CASSQEDRGLSTEAFF
TRBV30	16	TRBJ1-1	many	CAWSAAGGGMNTEAFF
TRBV2	12	TRBJ2-7	many	CATKDRGDEQYF